These 32 T cell receptor beta chains were sequenced from one sample in a study of T cells in Graves' hyperthyroidism and ophthalmopathy. There were TCR beta CDR3 regions amplified from RNA transcripts. RT-PCR in the first round (using the HTBI primer set) targeted the TCR CDR3. TCRdb re-called the multiplex PCR reads with MiXCR, one entry per CDR3 protein. The profile covers approximately 600,000 distinct CDR3 sequences, with around 15% appearing a single time and 3.8% taken by the ten largest. The source material was blood. The receptors here all came from a woman aged 25 to 39 with Graves' hyperthyroidism.

This clonotype appeared many times. This rearrangement joins TRBV28 to TRBJ1-4; tentatively, D is TRBD1 (6 bases). The germline V gene encodes CDR1 MDHEN and CDR2 SYDVKM. This CDR3 region has 14 residues. The V gene lost 5 bases and the J gene lost 8 bases, with 15 bases spanning the gap. CDR3 amino acids: CASSDSRTEEKLFF. The CDR3 bases are TGTGCCAGCAGTGACTCCCGGACAGAGGAAAAACTGTTTTTT. Filled out from reference TRBV28 and TRBJ1-4, the complete variable domain reads DVKVTQSSRYLVKRTGEKVFLECVQDMDHENMFWYRQDPGLGLRLIYFSYDVKMKEKGDIPEGYSVSREKKERFSLILESASTNQTSMYLCASSDSRTEEKLFFGSGTQLSVL.

This clonotype has a count of ten or more. DNA of the CDR3: TGTGCCAGCAGTCCACGTGGGGTGACTGAAGCTTTCTTT. It yields the protein CASSPRGVTEAFF. The rearrangement links TRBV12-3 or TRBV12-4 to TRBJ1-1; D ambiguous. This CDR3 contains 13 residues. V gave up 5 bases and J gave up 5 bases, with 12 bases separating them.

This clonotype came up many times. The chain has TRBV12-3 or TRBV12-4 and TRBJ1-5; possibly TRBD1 for D (6 bases). The CDR3 extends over 13 amino acids. Trimming cost V 2 bases and J 7 bases, with 9 bases left between them. The DNA for the CDR3 is TGTGCCAGCAGTTTAATGGGGGGCCAGCCCCAGCATTTT. It encodes CASSLMGGQPQHF.

Ten or more counts support this clonotype. The V gene is TRBV7-3, the J gene TRBJ2-1, with D possibly matching TRBD2 (6 bases). Deletions cut 5 bases from V and 3 bases from J, with 14 bases between. The CDR3 consists of 15 residues. In germline, CDR1 is SGHTA, CDR2 FQGTGA. CDR3 nucleotides: TGTGCCAGCAGCCCCAGCCTAGCGAACTACAATGAGCAGTTCTTC. It translates to CASSPSLANYNEQFF.

This clonotype has just a few counts. The J gene is TRBJ1-5, the V gene TRBV12-5; D gene uncertain. The CDR3 totals 14 residues. Trimming removed 5 bases from V and 0 bases from J, with 8 bases in between. Germline-derived CDR1 and CDR2 are LGHNT and FRNRAP. This chain's CDR3 is CASGPPRSNQPQHF. CDR3 in DNA: TGTGCTAGTGGTCCTCCTCGTAGCAATCAGCCCCAGCATTTT. Based on the CDR3 plus reference TRBV12-5 and TRBJ1-5, the full variable domain is DARVTQTPRHKVTEMGQEVTMRCQPILGHNTVFWYRQTMMQGLELLAYFRNRAPLDDSGMPKDRFSAEMPDATLATLKIQPSEPRDSAVYFCASGPPRSNQPQHFGDGTRLSIL.

This clonotype was recorded a few times. The chain recombines TRBV2 with TRBJ2-5; 9 bases agree with TRBD2. The CDR3 is made up of 15 amino acids. Germline CDR1 reads SNHLY; CDR2 reads FYNNEI. V lost 11 bases to trimming and J lost 3 bases; unmatched junction nucleotides: 13. CDR3 loop: CALWPGPSGKETQYF. The CDR3 DNA reads TGTGCCCTATGGCCTGGTCCTAGCGGGAAAGAGACCCAGTACTTC.

This clonotype was seen a few times. The genes are TRBV6-1 and TRBJ1-4; D not certain. V lost 7 bases and J 10 bases, leaving 16 bases between the germline ends. The CDR3 contains 13 residues. Germline assignment: CDR1 MNHNS and CDR2 SASEGT. CDR3 sequence reads: CASTPAPSRKLFF. CDR3 in DNA: TGTGCCAGCACCCCTGCGCCGTCTCGAAAACTGTTTTTT.

The rearrangement links TRBV4-3 to TRBJ1-2, with a weak D call TRBD1 (5 bases). This CDR3 is 17 amino acids long. The germline gives CDR1 LGHNA, CDR2 YSLEER. V was cut by 1 base and J by 6 bases, with 21 bases left in between. The chain's CDR3 is CASSQALLDMSPDGYTF. The DNA of the CDR3 is TGCGCCAGCAGCCAAGCTTTATTGGACATGAGTCCCGATGGCTACACCTTC.

This rearrangement joins TRBV15 to TRBJ2-5; no clear D. Trimming took 0 bases from V and 2 from J, leaving 7 bases between them. CDR1 is LNHNV, CDR2 YYDKDF, per germline (reference sequence). The CDR3 consists of 14 residues. The CDR3 protein is CATSRDSRQETQYF. The CDR3 DNA follows: TGTGCCACCAGCAGAGATTCCAGGCAAGAGACCCAGTACTTC. Based on the CDR3 plus reference TRBV15 and TRBJ2-5, the full variable domain is DAMVIQNPRYQVTQFGKPVTLSCSQTLNHNVMYWYQQKSSQAPKLLFHYYDKDFNNEADTPDNFQSRRPNTSFCFLDIRSPGLGDTAMYLCATSRDSRQETQYFGPGTRLLVL.

This clonotype appeared many times. The rearrangement joins TRBV12-3 or TRBV12-4 to TRBJ2-3; D might be TRBD2 (5 bases). CDR3 length equals 15 residues. The germline V and J ends were trimmed by 6 bases and 0 bases, with 13 bases remaining between them. CDR3 loop: CASRKADFSTDTQYF. CDR3 in DNA: TGTGCCAGCAGGAAAGCGGATTTTAGCACAGATACGCAGTATTTT.

This clonotype was picked up a small number of times. The chain joins TRBV18 to TRBJ2-4; 11 bases fit TRBD2. This CDR3 is 16 amino acids long. Germline CDR1 and CDR2: KGHSH and LQKENI. V shed 1 base, J shed 12 bases, and the junction held 11 bases outside the gene matches. Written as DNA, the CDR3 is TGTGCCAGCTCACCACTCCCGACTAGCGGGAAAACCGATCAGTACTTC. Its protein product is CASSPLPTSGKTDQYF.

This chain uses TRBV3-1 with TRBJ1-5, with a tentative D call TRBD1 (5 bases). Per germline, CDR1 LGHDT and CDR2 YNNKEL (reference sequence). Between the trimmed V and J ends, which lost 0 bases and 3 bases, there was a span of 15 bases. The CDR3 has 17 amino acids. The CDR3 here is CASSQDEGRGPNQPQHF. For the CDR3, the DNA is TGTGCCAGCAGCCAAGATGAGGGGAGGGGCCCCAATCAGCCCCAGCATTTT.

This clonotype was seen ten or more times. J is TRBJ2-5 and V is TRBV6-5; TRBD1 matches at 8 bases. After removal of 6 bases from V and 0 bases from J, the junction contained 3 bases not matched to a gene. The germline gives CDR1 MNHEY, CDR2 SVGAGI. The CDR3 runs 14 residues. The CDR3 nucleotides read TGTGCCAGCAGGCTACAGGGGGACCAAGAGACCCAGTACTTC. This translates into CASRLQGDQETQYF.

The rearrangement links TRBV25-1 to TRBJ1-1; D is possibly TRBD1 (6 bases). This CDR3 contains 15 residues. Trimming cost V 3 bases and J 11 bases, with 22 bases left between them. Germline values: CDR1 MGHDK, CDR2 SYGVNS. CDR3 bases: TGTGCCAGCAGTGATTCGGACCGCGCGGGCCAGGGGGCTTTCTTT. It specifies CASSDSDRAGQGAFF.

The rearrangement links TRBV20-1 to TRBJ1-5; D not resolved. V was trimmed by 1 base and J by 5 bases, leaving 12 bases between them. The germline CDR1 and CDR2 sequences are DFQATT and SNEGSKA (reference sequence). The CDR3 is 14 amino acids. In DNA form, the CDR3 reads TGCAGTGCTAGAGTCGGACGTTCGGATCAGCCCCAGCATTTT. Its translation: CSARVGRSDQPQHF.

This clonotype occurred once. The chain carries TRBV12-3 or TRBV12-4 and TRBJ1-4, with TRBD1 identical over 7 bases. The CDR3 extends over 16 amino acids. J was trimmed by 6 bases and V by 0 bases; bases with no gene match: 7. CDR3 region: CASSLAGGDSYEKLFF. CDR3 nucleotide sequence: TGTGCCAGCAGTTTAGCCGGCGGGGACAGTTATGAAAAACTGTTTTTT.

This clonotype was picked up many times. This CDR3 is CASSFGGGLHTDTQYF. As DNA, the CDR3 is TGTGCCAGCAGCTTCGGAGGGGGACTTCACACAGATACGCAGTATTTT. The chain links TRBV5-6 to TRBJ2-3; D assignment may be TRBD1 or TRBD2 (6 bases each). This CDR3 region has 16 residues. Germline-derived CDR1 and CDR2 are SGHDT and YYEEEE. V lost 2 bases, J lost 2 bases, and 15 bases lay in between.

Ten or more counts support this clonotype. The chain joins TRBV12-5 to TRBJ2-7; perhaps D is TRBD1 or TRBD2 (6 bases each). Germline-derived CDR1 and CDR2 are LGHNT and FRNRAP. Trimming left V 0 bases short and J 5 bases short, with 17 bases between. The CDR3 is 16 amino acids. CDR3: CASGLVRGQGVHEQYF. The CDR3 DNA reads TGTGCTAGTGGTTTGGTACGGGGGCAGGGAGTCCACGAGCAGTACTTC.

This clonotype was counted a few times. This chain uses TRBV9 with TRBJ2-5, with a weak D call TRBD1 (6 bases). V gave up 2 bases and J gave up 5 bases, with 13 bases separating them. Germline values: CDR1 SGDLS, CDR2 YYNGEE. The CDR3 extends over 14 amino acids. CDR3 in amino acids: CASSVGRGRETQYF. DNA for the CDR3: TGTGCCAGCAGCGTGGGCAGGGGTAGGGAGACCCAGTACTTC.

The sample holds many counts of this clonotype. The V and J genes are TRBV5-1 and TRBJ2-2; D may be TRBD1 (5 bases). The V end lost 0 bases, the J end lost 6 bases, and 6 bases lay between the germline ends. The CDR3 totals 13 residues. Germline V lookup: CDR1 SGHRS, CDR2 YFSETQ. CDR3 sequence: CASSLEGPGELFF. The CDR3 bases are TGCGCCAGCAGCTTGGAGGGGCCCGGGGAGCTGTTTTTT.

The sample holds many counts of this clonotype. CDR3 amino acids: CSARRMANYGYTF. For the CDR3, the DNA is TGCAGTGCTAGACGGATGGCTAACTATGGCTACACCTTC. The chain employs TRBV20-1 and TRBJ1-2, with D unresolved. Trimming pared 2 bases from V and 0 bases from J, leaving 7 bases between. The germline gives CDR1 DFQATT, CDR2 SNEGSKA (reference sequence). This CDR3 comprises 13 residues.

This clonotype was counted many times. The genes are TRBV3-1 and TRBJ1-1, with D possibly being TRBD1 (6 bases). Trimming left V 4 bases short and J 4 bases short, with 7 bases between. The CDR3 contains 12 residues. Germline CDR1 LGHDT, CDR2 YNNKEL (reference sequence). The CDR3 reads CASSRDTTEAFF. The CDR3 nucleotides read TGTGCCAGCAGCCGGGACACCACTGAAGCTTTCTTT.

The V call is TRBV7-3, the J call TRBJ2-2; D is possibly TRBD2 (6 bases). Trimming shortened V by 3 bases and J by 0 bases, and 11 bases separated the two germline ends. The CDR3 is made up of 16 amino acids. Per the germline V gene, CDR1 is SGHTA and CDR2 is FQGTGA. The DNA of the CDR3 is TGTGCCAGCAGCTTGCTAGCGCAACCGAACACCGGGGAGCTGTTTTTT. Translation gives CASSLLAQPNTGELFF.

This clonotype was picked up many times. This chain links TRBV28 with TRBJ1-5, with D unclear. Germline V gene data show CDR1 as MDHEN and CDR2 as SYDVKM. With 3 bases removed from V and 1 base from J, the gap between germline ends came to 10 bases. The CDR3 consists of 15 residues. As DNA, the CDR3 is TGTGCCAGCAGTTTGGGCCAGGCCAGCAATCAGCCCCAGCATTTT. Translated: CASSLGQASNQPQHF.

This clonotype appeared many times. This chain connects TRBV20-1 to TRBJ2-3; D gene uncertain. Germline CDR1 DFQATT, CDR2 SNEGSKA (reference sequence). Trimming removed 2 bases at V and 5 bases at J, with 17 bases between. The CDR3 spans 15 residues. The CDR3, as DNA: TGCAGTGCTAGAATGGGGATATCCCCCGTAGATACGCAGTATTTT. It specifies CSARMGISPVDTQYF.

This clonotype was detected many times. This chain links TRBV3-1 with TRBJ1-5; TRBD1 might be the D (5 bases). Germline CDR1 reads LGHDT; CDR2 reads YNNKEL (reference sequence). The CDR3 is made up of 14 amino acids. V was shortened by 1 base and J by 6 bases, with 10 bases between the two germline ends. The CDR3 loop is CASSQGGRFQPQHF. CDR3 sequence (DNA): TGTGCCAGCAGCCAAGGGGGGAGGTTTCAGCCCCAGCATTTT.

This chain joins TRBV27 and TRBJ1-2; D remains unclear. The CDR3 totals 13 residues. V lost 5 bases to trimming and J lost 4 bases, with 11 bases between them. Per germline, CDR1 MNHEY and CDR2 SMNVEV (reference sequence). The CDR3 nucleotides read TGTGCCAGCAGTCGGATGGGGAGCTATGGCTACACCTTC. This sequence encodes CASSRMGSYGYTF.

The chain couples TRBV7-3 to TRBJ2-3; D unclear. CDR3 length: 13 amino acids. The germline gives CDR1 SGHTA, CDR2 FQGTGA. V gave up 3 bases and J gave up 6 bases, with 10 bases separating them. For the CDR3, the DNA is TGTGCCAGCAGCTTCATTTTGGGGGATACGCAGTATTTT. It encodes CASSFILGDTQYF.

The rearrangement uses TRBV12-3 or TRBV12-4 and TRBJ2-5, with a tentative D call TRBD2 (5 bases). The CDR3 is 11 residues long. V dropped 10 bases and J dropped 0 bases, with 6 bases sitting between them. The CDR3 protein is CATRDQETQYF. The CDR3 DNA follows: TGTGCCACGCGGGACCAAGAGACCCAGTACTTC.

This clonotype has a count of ten or more. V usage is TRBV12-3 or TRBV12-4 and J usage is TRBJ2-2; TRBD2 matches at 12 bases. Trimming cost V 5 bases and J 5 bases; bases outside gene matches: 3. CDR3 size: 15 residues. The CDR3 is CASSRTSGTTGELFF. The CDR3 bases are TGTGCCAGCAGTAGGACTAGCGGGACTACCGGGGAGCTGTTTTTT.

This clonotype was seen many times. The rearrangement joins TRBV28 to TRBJ2-7; no reliable D call. This CDR3 has 14 residues. Per the germline V gene, CDR1 is MDHEN and CDR2 is SYDVKM. Trimming took 4 bases from V and 7 from J, leaving 17 bases between them. The DNA for the CDR3 is TGTGCCAGCAGTTCCCACCCTACCGTACGGGAGCAGTACTTC. It translates to CASSSHPTVREQYF.

This clonotype appeared a few times. The chain carries TRBV27 and TRBJ2-2; D is tentatively TRBD1 or TRBD2 (6 bases each). CDR1 and CDR2 (germline): MNHEY, SMNVEV (reference sequence). The V end was cut by 3 bases, the J end by 4 bases, with 12 bases between. This CDR3 has 15 residues. The CDR3 is CASSFRGPSTGELFF. CDR3 coding DNA: TGTGCCAGCAGTTTCCGGGGGCCGAGCACCGGGGAGCTGTTTTTT.